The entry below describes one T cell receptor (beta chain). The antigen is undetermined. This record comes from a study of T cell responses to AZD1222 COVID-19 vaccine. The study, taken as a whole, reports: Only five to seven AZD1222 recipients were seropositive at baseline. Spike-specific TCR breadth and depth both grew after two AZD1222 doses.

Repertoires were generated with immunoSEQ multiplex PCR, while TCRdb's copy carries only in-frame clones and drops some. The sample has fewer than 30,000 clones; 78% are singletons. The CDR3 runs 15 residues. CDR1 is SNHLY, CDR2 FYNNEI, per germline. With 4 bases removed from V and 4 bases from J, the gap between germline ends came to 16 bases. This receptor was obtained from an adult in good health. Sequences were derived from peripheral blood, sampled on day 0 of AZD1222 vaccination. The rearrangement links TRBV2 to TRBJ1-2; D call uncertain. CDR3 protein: CASSAGTVYLYGYTF. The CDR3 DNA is TGTGCCAGCAGTGCGGGAACAGTATACCTCTATGGCTACACCTTC.